The source of this T cell receptor (beta chain) is a study of early T cells in non-severe SARS-CoV-2 infection listed by TCRdb under 2021. About the investigation overall: Because TCR sequencing was done on bulk RNA from unsorted whole blood, the alpha and beta chains could not be paired. Paper-wide results and their limitations: VDJdb matching was skewed toward anti-spike CD8 responses and likely underestimated virus-specific expansions by missing private and CD4 specificities.

This clonotype was counted between two and nine times. The target of this receptor is not known. No base-level quality is on record; no much larger clone is a single base apart. A case-control design nested within a healthcare worker cohort in London, UK, was used, with weekly nasopharyngeal swab PCR tests and blood sampling performed. Between 23 and 31 March 2020, the week of the UK lockdown, healthcare workers were enrolled and then followed up weekly for as long as 16 weeks. Library construction relied on 5' RACE. These reads were obtained on a NextSeq 500. The TCR library protocol attached unique molecular identifiers to individual cDNA molecules to correct for sequencing error and PCR bias. Both TCR alpha and beta chains were sequenced, and tight co-correlation was observed between alpha and beta sequence abundances in each sample. In the paper's pipeline: Decombinator V4 was used to annotate TCR sequences for V gene, J gene and CDR3. Expanded TCRs were defined as changing significantly between any two time points under a Poisson model with p below 0.0001. TCR abundances were normalised to the total number of TCRs sequenced per sample and expressed as counts per million. VDJdb, accessed 1 November 2021, was searched for CMV, EBV and SARS-CoV-2 annotated TCRs, with TCRs annotated for multiple antigens excluded. The raw public reads went through TCRdb reprocessing: fastp at Q25, MiXCR clone calling, in-frame beta chains kept. Each CDR3 protein appears once, grouped with its most common genes and DNA. These V and J calls originate from TCRdb's pipeline instead of the authors' own analysis. Present in this sample are approximately 76,000 distinct CDR3 sequences, about 14% of which were seen just once. The top ten constitute roughly 3% of the sample.

Sequencing input: whole blood. The source of this sequence is an adult who was a healthcare worker with PCR-confirmed SARS-CoV-2 infection or an uninfected control (not recorded which).

The CDR3 is CSVGRQQETQYF. The base sequence is TGCAGCGTTGGAAGGCAGCAAGAGACCCAGTACTTC. The V and J genes are TRBV29-1 and TRBJ2-5; no confident D gene assignment can be made. The CDR3 measures 12 amino acids from cysteine to phenylalanine. This entry keeps only the CDR3 DNA: 36 bases, framed from base 1. Looking up the germline V gene yields CDR1 SQVTM and CDR2 ANQGSEA. V is shortened by 4 bases, J by 2 bases, and the region joining them spans 8 bases.